These 13 T cell receptor beta chains came from one sample sequenced in a study of blood T cell repertoires in COVID-19. Generated by immunoSEQ multiplex PCR, the TCRdb table keeps only in-frame clones and is missing some. The table has over 150,000 clones, more than 65% seen once. The sequencing input was peripheral blood. Every receptor here comes from a man aged 65 to 79 with active or convalescent COVID-19.

The chain links TRBV13 to TRBJ1-4; D uncertain. The CDR3 is 15 residues long. Germline loops: CDR1 PRHDT, CDR2 FYEKMQ (reference sequence). V was cut by 5 bases and J by 4 bases, with 14 bases left in between. CDR3 amino acids: CASSPGQAFNEKLFF. The CDR3 DNA follows: TGTGCCAGCAGCCCCGGCCAGGCTTTTAATGAAAAACTGTTTTTT.

This chain connects TRBV5-8 to TRBJ1-1, with a weak D call TRBD1 (5 bases). V lost 1 base to trimming and J lost 9 bases, with 13 bases between them. The CDR3 covers 13 residues. In germline, CDR1 is SGHTS, CDR2 YDEGEE. The CDR3 nucleotides read TGTGCCAGCAGCTTGAGGGGAGGACTGAAAGCTTTCTTT. It translates to CASSLRGGLKAFF.

To note about this clone: Distinct nucleotide sequences in the sample also encode this CDR3. The chain couples TRBV24-1 to TRBJ2-2; TRBD1 is a possible D gene (7 bases). The germline V gene encodes CDR1 KGHDR and CDR2 SFDVKD. The ends were cut back, 4 bases at V and 5 bases at J, with 13 bases in the middle. The CDR3 is 15 residues long. The DNA of the CDR3 is TGTGCCACCAGTGACCCCAGGGGGGCGACCGGGGAGCTGTTTTTT. This encodes CATSDPRGATGELFF.

The chain carries TRBV18 and TRBJ1-2, with D maybe TRBD1 (5 bases). V was clipped by 4 bases and J by 7 bases, with 13 bases between them. This CDR3 is built from 13 residues. Germline values: CDR1 KGHSH, CDR2 LQKENI. Here the CDR3 reads CASSQGQISGYTF. The CDR3 bases are TGTGCCAGCTCACAAGGACAAATCTCTGGCTACACCTTC.

The chain carries TRBV7-3 and TRBJ1-1; 8 nucleotides line up with TRBD1. This CDR3 comprises 16 residues. The J segment lost 1 base and the V segment lost 1 base, leaving 5 bases of the junction unmatched. The germline CDR1 and CDR2 sequences are SGHTA and FQGTGA. The CDR3 coding sequence is TGTGCCAGCAGCTTAAACCCCGGGACAGGGAACACTGAAGCTTTCTTT. Encoded protein: CASSLNPGTGNTEAFF.

The chain carries TRBV18 and TRBJ2-7; 9 positions match TRBD2. The V gene end was trimmed by 2 bases and the J gene end by 5 bases; junction bases not matched to a gene: 4. The CDR3 has 14 residues. Germline V gene data show CDR1 as KGHSH and CDR2 as LQKENI. The CDR3 DNA sequence: TGTGCCAGCTCACCAGGGACTAGCCCTAACGAGCAGTACTTC. It is translated as CASSPGTSPNEQYF.

The J gene is TRBJ2-7, the V gene TRBV6-2 or TRBV6-3, with D perhaps TRBD1 (5 bases). Trimming took 2 bases from V and 4 from J, leaving 18 bases between them. The germline V gene encodes CDR1 MNHEY and CDR2 SVGEGT. The CDR3 has 16 amino acids. CDR3 amino acids: CASSYKGSVFPYEQYF. CDR3 sequence (DNA): TGTGCCAGCAGTTACAAGGGGTCCGTTTTCCCTTACGAGCAGTACTTC.

This chain links TRBV11-2 with TRBJ1-1; D might be TRBD1 (5 bases). The CDR3 sequence is 15 residues long. Germline V gives CDR1 SGHAT, CDR2 FQNNGV. The V end was cut by 2 bases, the J end by 0 bases, with 10 bases between. This CDR3 reads CASSLIGGLNTEAFF. CDR3 DNA: TGTGCCAGCAGCTTAATTGGGGGGTTGAACACTGAAGCTTTCTTT.

This chain's CDR3 is CASSQEPAPPYNEQFF. CDR3 coding DNA: TGTGCCAGCAGCCAAGAACCCGCGCCCCCCTACAATGAGCAGTTCTTC. V and J are TRBV14 and TRBJ2-1; D is unresolved. The CDR3 loop spans 16 amino acids. CDR1 and CDR2 (germline): SGHDN, FVKESK. V was trimmed by 0 bases and J by 2 bases, leaving 11 bases between them.

The chain recombines TRBV9 with TRBJ1-6, with D possibly matching TRBD1 (5 bases). The CDR3 consists of 15 residues. Germline values: CDR1 SGDLS, CDR2 YYNGEE. V was shortened by 6 bases and J by 7 bases, with 17 bases between the two germline ends. The DNA for the CDR3 is TGTGCCAGCAACGTGGGAGGCCAGGGAAATTCACCCCTCCACTTT. This gives the protein CASNVGGQGNSPLHF.

The chain links TRBV27 to TRBJ2-4; perhaps TRBD2 as D (7 bases). From germline, CDR1 is MNHEY and CDR2 SMNVEV (reference sequence). The CDR3 sequence is 20 residues long. Trimming stripped 3 bases from V and 0 bases from J, with 24 bases between. The CDR3 is CASSFLGAGGGRGAKNIQYF. The DNA for the CDR3 is TGTGCCAGCAGTTTCCTGGGGGCAGGAGGAGGGAGGGGAGCCAAAAACATTCAGTACTTC.

The genes are TRBV7-9 and TRBJ1-3; D unresolved. Per germline, CDR1 SEHNR and CDR2 FQNEAQ (reference sequence). Trimming shortened V by 4 bases and J by 0 bases, and 7 bases separated the two germline ends. The CDR3 loop spans 14 amino acids. The CDR3 sequence is CASSSQNSGNTIYF. The CDR3, as DNA: TGTGCCAGCAGCTCCCAAAACTCTGGAAACACCATATATTTT.

The V and J genes are TRBV11-2 and TRBJ1-1, with 7 bases identical to TRBD1. Per germline, CDR1 SGHAT and CDR2 FQNNGV. The CDR3 covers 15 residues. J was trimmed by 0 bases and V by 1 base; bases with no gene match: 2. CDR3 protein: CASSLVGQLNTEAFF. CDR3 coding DNA: TGTGCCAGCAGCTTAGTGGGACAGTTGAACACTGAAGCTTTCTTT.